This T cell receptor beta chain emerged from a study of T cells in Graves' hyperthyroidism and ophthalmopathy. This clonotype was observed once. The junction departs from the called germline gene at one end, perhaps through a read error. The CDR3 has 13 residues. From germline, CDR1 is SGHVS and CDR2 FQNEAQ. TCR beta CDR3 sequences were amplified from RNA transcripts. Researchers ran a first-round RT-PCR on the TCR CDR3 using the HTBI primer set. TCRdb fed the multiplex PCR reads into MiXCR, producing one record per CDR3 protein. The table records a few hundred thousand distinct CDR3 sequences, around 15% of them present only once.

The sequenced material came from blood. This rearrangement joins TRBV7-8 to TRBJ1-2; D gene unclear. This TCR came from a woman under 30 with Graves' hyperthyroidism. The CDR3 reads CASGLGPNYGYTF. CDR3 bases: TGTGCCAGCGGCTTGGGCCCGAACTATGGCTACACCTTC.